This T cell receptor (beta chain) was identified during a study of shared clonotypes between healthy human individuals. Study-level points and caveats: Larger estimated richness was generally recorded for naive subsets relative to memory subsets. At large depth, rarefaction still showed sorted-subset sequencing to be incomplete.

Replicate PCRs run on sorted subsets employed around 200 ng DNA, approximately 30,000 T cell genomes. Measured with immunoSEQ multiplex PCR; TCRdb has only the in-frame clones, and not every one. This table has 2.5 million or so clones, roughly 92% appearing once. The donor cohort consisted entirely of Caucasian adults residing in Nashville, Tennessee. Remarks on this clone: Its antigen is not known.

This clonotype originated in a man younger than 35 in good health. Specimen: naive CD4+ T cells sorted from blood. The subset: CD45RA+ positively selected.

CDR3 residues: CASARESSYEQYF. The CDR3 nucleotides read TGCGCCAGTGCCCGGGAAAGCTCCTACGAGCAGTACTTC. This rearrangement joins TRBV10-2 to TRBJ2-7, with D tentatively TRBD2 (5 bases). V gave up 9 bases and J gave up 0 bases, with 12 bases separating them. The germline CDR1 and CDR2 sequences are WSHSY and SAAADI. There are 13 residues in the CDR3.